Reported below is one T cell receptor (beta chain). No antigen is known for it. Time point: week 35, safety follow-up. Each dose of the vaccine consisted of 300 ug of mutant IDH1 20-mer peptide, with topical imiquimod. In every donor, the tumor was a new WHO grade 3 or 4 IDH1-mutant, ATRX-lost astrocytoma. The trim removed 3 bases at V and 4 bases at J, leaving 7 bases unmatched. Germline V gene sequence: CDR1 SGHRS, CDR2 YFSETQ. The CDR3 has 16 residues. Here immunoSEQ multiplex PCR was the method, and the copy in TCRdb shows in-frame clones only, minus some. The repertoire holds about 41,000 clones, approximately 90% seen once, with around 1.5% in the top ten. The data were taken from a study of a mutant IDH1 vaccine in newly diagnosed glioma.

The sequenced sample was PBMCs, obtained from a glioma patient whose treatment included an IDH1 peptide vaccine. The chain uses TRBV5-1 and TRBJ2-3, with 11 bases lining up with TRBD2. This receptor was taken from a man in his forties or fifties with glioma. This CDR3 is CASSSYSGGASDTQYF. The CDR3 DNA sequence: TGCGCCAGCAGCTCCTATAGCGGGGGGGCTTCAGATACGCAGTATTTT. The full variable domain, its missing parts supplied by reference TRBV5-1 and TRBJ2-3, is KAGVTQTPRYLIKTRGQQVTLSCSPISGHRSVSWYQQTPGQGLQFLFEYFSETQRNKGNFPGRFSGRQFSNSRSEMNVSTLELGDSALYLCASSSYSGGASDTQYFGPGTRLTVL.